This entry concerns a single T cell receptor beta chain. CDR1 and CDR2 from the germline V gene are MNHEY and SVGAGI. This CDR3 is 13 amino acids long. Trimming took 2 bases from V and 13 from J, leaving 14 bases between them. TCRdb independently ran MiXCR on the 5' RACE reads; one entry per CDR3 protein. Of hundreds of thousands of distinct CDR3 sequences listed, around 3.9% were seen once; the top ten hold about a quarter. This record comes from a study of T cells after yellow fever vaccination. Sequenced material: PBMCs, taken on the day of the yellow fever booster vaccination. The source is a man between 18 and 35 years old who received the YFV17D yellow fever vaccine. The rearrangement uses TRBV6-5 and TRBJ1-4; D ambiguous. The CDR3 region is CASSYVASSGLFF. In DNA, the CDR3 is TGTGCCAGCAGTTACGTGGCCTCCTCTGGACTGTTTTTT.